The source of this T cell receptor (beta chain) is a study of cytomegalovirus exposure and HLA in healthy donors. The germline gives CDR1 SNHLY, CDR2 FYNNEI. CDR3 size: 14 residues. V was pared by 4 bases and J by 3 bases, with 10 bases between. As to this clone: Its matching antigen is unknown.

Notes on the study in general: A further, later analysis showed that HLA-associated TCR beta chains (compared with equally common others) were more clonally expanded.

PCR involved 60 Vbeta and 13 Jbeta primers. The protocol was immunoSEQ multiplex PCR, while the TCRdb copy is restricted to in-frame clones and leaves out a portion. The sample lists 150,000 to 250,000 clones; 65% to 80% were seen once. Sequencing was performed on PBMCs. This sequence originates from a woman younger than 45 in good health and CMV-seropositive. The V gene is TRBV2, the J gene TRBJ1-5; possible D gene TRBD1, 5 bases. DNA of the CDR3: TGTGCCAGCAGTGGTCAGGGAAACAATCAGCCCCAGCATTTT. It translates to CASSGQGNNQPQHF.